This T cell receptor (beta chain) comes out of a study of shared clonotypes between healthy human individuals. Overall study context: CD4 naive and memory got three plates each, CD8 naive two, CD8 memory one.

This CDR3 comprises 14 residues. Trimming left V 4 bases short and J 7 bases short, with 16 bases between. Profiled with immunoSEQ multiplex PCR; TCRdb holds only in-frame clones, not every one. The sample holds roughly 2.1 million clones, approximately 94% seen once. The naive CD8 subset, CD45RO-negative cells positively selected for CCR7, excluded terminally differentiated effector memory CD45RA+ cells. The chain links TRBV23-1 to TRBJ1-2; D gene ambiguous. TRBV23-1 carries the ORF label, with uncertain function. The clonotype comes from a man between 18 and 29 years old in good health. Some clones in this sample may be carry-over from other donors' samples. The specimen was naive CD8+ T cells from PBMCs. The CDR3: CASSPTLGISGYTF. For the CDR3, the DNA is TGCGCCAGCAGTCCCACGCTGGGAATCAGTGGCTACACCTTC.